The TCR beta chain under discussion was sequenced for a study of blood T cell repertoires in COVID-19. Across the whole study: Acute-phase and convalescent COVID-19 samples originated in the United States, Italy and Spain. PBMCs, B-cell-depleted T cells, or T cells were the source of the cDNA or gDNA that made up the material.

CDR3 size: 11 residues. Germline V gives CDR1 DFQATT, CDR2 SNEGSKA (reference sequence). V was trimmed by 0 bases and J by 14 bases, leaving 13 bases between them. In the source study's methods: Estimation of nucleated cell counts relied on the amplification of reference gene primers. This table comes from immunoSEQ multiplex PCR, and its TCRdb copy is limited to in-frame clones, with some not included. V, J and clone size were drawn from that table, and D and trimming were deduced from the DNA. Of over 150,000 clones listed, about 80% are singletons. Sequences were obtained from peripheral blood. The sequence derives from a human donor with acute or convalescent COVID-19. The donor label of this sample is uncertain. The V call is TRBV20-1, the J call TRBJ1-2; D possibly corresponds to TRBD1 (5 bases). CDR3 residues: CSARESQVRTF. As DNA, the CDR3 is TGCAGTGCTAGAGAGTCACAGGTTCGGACCTTC.